The next 10 T cell receptor beta chains were all read from a single sample in a study of shared clonotypes between healthy human individuals (TCRdb year 2020). The method was the immunoSEQ multiplex PCR assay. Here the immuneACCESS table is served through TCRdb, limited to in-frame sequences with V and J called. Missing clones are a known gap in these copies; in checked studies unresolved V genes cover under half, and the rest lacks a known reason. The sample has 1.6 million or so clones on record, roughly 95% of them singletons. Roughly 1.2% of the sample is in the top ten clones. The specimen sequenced was naive CD4+ T cells sorted from blood. The meaning of the sample's cell subset or site label: CD45RA+ positively selected. The receptors were sampled from a man aged 25 to 40 in good health.

The chain links TRBV5-1 to TRBJ2-1, with D maybe TRBD2 (7 bases). Trimming stripped 6 bases from V and 6 bases from J, with 25 bases between. Per germline, CDR1 SGHRS and CDR2 YFSETQ. The CDR3 sequence is 17 residues long. The CDR3 region has the DNA TGCGCCAGCATCATTGGGGGGGGCCGTAGCTCCAGCAATGAGCAGTTCTTC. It encodes CASIIGGGRSSSNEQFF.

This chain joins TRBV7-2 and TRBJ2-3; no definite D call. Germline CDR1 reads SGHTA; CDR2 reads FQGNSA. Trimming cost V 2 bases and J 2 bases, with 11 bases left between them. The CDR3 has 15 amino acids. CDR3: CASSLHGSFTDTQYF. In DNA form, the CDR3 reads TGTGCCAGCAGCTTACATGGTAGCTTCACAGATACGCAGTATTTT. The variable domain in full, with the rest retrieved from reference TRBV7-2 and TRBJ2-3, is GAGVSQSPSNKVTEKGKDVELRCDPISGHTALYWYRQSLGQGLEFLIYFQGNSAPDKSGLPSDRFSAERTGGSVSTLTIQRTQQEDSAVYLCASSLHGSFTDTQYFGPGTRLTVL.

This rearrangement joins TRBV5-1 to TRBJ2-5; D may be TRBD2 (5 bases). The V end was cut by 2 bases, the J end by 2 bases, with 10 bases between. The CDR3 extends over 14 amino acids. CDR1 and CDR2 (germline): SGHRS, YFSETQ. The CDR3 sequence: CASSFSSSQETQYF. The CDR3, as DNA: TGCGCCAGCAGCTTTTCTAGCAGTCAAGAGACCCAGTACTTC.

This clone was detected once. The gene calls are TRBV18 and TRBJ2-4; D uncertain. The CDR3 is made up of 14 amino acids. The germline V and J ends were trimmed by 2 bases and 0 bases, with 5 bases remaining between them. The germline CDR1 and CDR2 sequences are KGHSH and LQKENI. The CDR3 reads CASSPTVAKNIQYF. The CDR3 DNA reads TGTGCCAGCTCACCAACCGTAGCCAAAAACATTCAGTACTTC.

Notes on this clone: This same CDR3 is encoded by further DNA sequences in the sample. This chain uses TRBV9 with TRBJ2-3; 12 bases align to TRBD2. Germline V lookup: CDR1 SGDLS, CDR2 YYNGEE. The V segment lost 0 bases and the J segment 5 bases; nucleotides outside the gene matches: 4. The CDR3 covers 16 residues. The CDR3 region is CASSVGLAGGVDTQYF. The CDR3 DNA sequence: TGTGCCAGCAGCGTAGGTCTAGCGGGAGGGGTAGATACGCAGTATTTT.

V usage is TRBV27 and J usage is TRBJ2-7; TRBD2 matches 7 bases. The J segment lost 6 bases and the V segment lost 5 bases, leaving 10 bases of the junction unmatched. Germline values: CDR1 MNHEY, CDR2 SMNVEV (reference sequence). The CDR3 runs 14 residues. DNA for the CDR3: TGTGCCAGCAGTCCTAGCGGCTCACCCGGCGAGCAGTACTTC. Translating it yields CASSPSGSPGEQYF.

V usage is TRBV15 and J usage is TRBJ2-3; 12 nucleotides line up with TRBD2. J was trimmed by 5 bases and V by 5 bases; bases with no gene match: 8. The CDR3 is 16 amino acids. Germline values: CDR1 LNHNV, CDR2 YYDKDF (reference sequence). The chain's CDR3 is CATSARLAGVGDTQYF. In DNA, the CDR3 is TGTGCCACCAGCGCCCGACTAGCGGGAGTTGGAGATACGCAGTATTTT. Supplemented by reference TRBV15 and TRBJ2-3, the full variable domain reads DAMVIQNPRYQVTQFGKPVTLSCSQTLNHNVMYWYQQKSSQAPKLLFHYYDKDFNNEADTPDNFQSRRPNTSFCFLDIRSPGLGDTAMYLCATSARLAGVGDTQYFGPGTRLTVL.

This chain connects TRBV5-8 to TRBJ2-3, with a tentative D call TRBD1 (6 bases). CDR3 length equals 18 residues. Germline CDR1 SGHTS, CDR2 YDEGEE. Trimming cost V 0 bases and J 0 bases, with 17 bases left between them. The CDR3 nucleotides are TGTGCCAGCAGCTTGGCAGGAACAGGGCCGATAAGCACAGATACGCAGTATTTT. Protein: CASSLAGTGPISTDTQYF. Filled out from reference TRBV5-8 and TRBJ2-3, the complete variable domain reads EAGVTQSPTHLIKTRGQQATLRCSPISGHTSVYWYQQALGLGLQFLLWYDEGEERNRGNFPPRFSGRQFPNYSSELNVNALELEDSALYLCASSLAGTGPISTDTQYFGPGTRLTVL.

V gene TRBV11-2 combines with J gene TRBJ1-2; D unresolved. Germline CDR1 and CDR2: SGHAT and FQNNGV. There are 16 residues in the CDR3. Trimming pared 5 bases from V and 4 bases from J, leaving 20 bases between. The CDR3 region has the DNA TGTGCCAGCAGCGTTTTAACGCGCGCTTCGGGCTATGGCTACACCTTC. Translated: CASSVLTRASGYGYTF.

This rearrangement joins TRBV6-1 to TRBJ2-4; 9 bases line up with TRBD1. Germline CDR1 is MNHNS and CDR2 is SASEGT. This CDR3 has 15 residues. With 6 bases clipped from V and 1 base from J, the junction kept 4 bases outside the gene matches. The CDR3 reads CASRGQGFAKNIQYF. CDR3 coding DNA: TGTGCCAGCAGAGGACAGGGGTTCGCCAAAAACATTCAGTACTTC.